This T cell receptor beta chain is drawn from a study of blood T cell repertoires in COVID-19. The overall study: The origin of the acute and convalescent COVID-19 samples was the United States, Italy and Spain. The cDNA or gDNA used as material had been derived from T cells, B-cell-depleted T cells, or PBMCs.

The trim removed 5 bases at V and 7 bases at J, leaving 8 bases unmatched. Germline V lookup: CDR1 MNHEY, CDR2 SMNVEV (reference sequence). The CDR3 sequence is 15 residues long. Per the original data handling: Amplifying reference gene primers gave estimates of nucleated cell counts. The assay was immunoSEQ multiplex PCR, and TCRdb's table has in-frame clones only and misses some. Clone size and V and J calls were adopted from that table, with D and trimming inferred from the DNA. The sample holds over 200,000 clones, about nine tenths seen once. This sequence originates from a man aged 25-40 years with COVID-19, enrolled during active disease. This rearrangement joins TRBV27 to TRBJ2-1; 10 bases are a match to TRBD2. Sequences were obtained from peripheral blood. The CDR3 DNA follows: TGTGCCAGCAGTCCCGTAGCGGGAGGCTCAAATGAGCAGTTCTTC. This translates into CASSPVAGGSNEQFF.